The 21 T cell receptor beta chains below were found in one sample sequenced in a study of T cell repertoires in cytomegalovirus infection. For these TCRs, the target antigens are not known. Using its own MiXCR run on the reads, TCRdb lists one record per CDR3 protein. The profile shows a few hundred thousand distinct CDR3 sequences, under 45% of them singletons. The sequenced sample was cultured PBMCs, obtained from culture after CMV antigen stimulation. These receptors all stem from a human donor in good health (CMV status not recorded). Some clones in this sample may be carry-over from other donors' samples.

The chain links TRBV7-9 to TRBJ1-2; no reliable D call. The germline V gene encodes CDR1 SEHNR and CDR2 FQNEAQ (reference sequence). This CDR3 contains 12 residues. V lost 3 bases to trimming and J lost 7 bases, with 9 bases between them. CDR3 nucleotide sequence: TGTGCCAGCAGCTTCAATCCGGGTGGCTACACCTTC. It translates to CASSFNPGGYTF.

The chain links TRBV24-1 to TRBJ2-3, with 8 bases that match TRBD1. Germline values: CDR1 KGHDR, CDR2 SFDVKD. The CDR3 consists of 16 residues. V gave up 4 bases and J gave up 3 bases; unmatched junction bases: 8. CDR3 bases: TGTGCCACCAGTGAGCGTCGGACAGGGTGGACAGATACGCAGTATTTT. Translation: CATSERRTGWTDTQYF.

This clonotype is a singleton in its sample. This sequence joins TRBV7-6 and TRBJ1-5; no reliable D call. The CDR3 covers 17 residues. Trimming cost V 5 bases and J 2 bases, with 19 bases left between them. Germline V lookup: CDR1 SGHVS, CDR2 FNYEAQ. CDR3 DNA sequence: TGTGCCAGCAGCGCCCGGCGGGGTGTGGAGGGCAATCAGCCCCAGCATTTT. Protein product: CASSARRGVEGNQPQHF. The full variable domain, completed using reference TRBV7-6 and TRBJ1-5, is GAGVSQSPRYKVTKRGQDVALRCDPISGHVSLYWYRQALGQGPEFLTYFNYEAQQDKSGLPNDRFSAERPEGSISTLTIQRTEQRDSAMYRCASSARRGVEGNQPQHFGDGTRLSIL.

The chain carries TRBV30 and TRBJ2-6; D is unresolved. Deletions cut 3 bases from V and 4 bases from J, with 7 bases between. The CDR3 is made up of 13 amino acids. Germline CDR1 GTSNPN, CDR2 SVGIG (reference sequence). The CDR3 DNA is TGTGCCTGGAGCCTCCTGGGGGCCAACGTCCTGACTTTC. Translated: CAWSLLGANVLTF. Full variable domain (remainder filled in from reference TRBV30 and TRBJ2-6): SQTIHQWPATLVQPVGSPLSLECTVEGTSNPNLYWYRQAAGRGLQLLFYSVGIGQISSEVPQNLSASRPQDRQFILSSKKLLLSDSGFYLCAWSLLGANVLTFGAGSRLTVL.

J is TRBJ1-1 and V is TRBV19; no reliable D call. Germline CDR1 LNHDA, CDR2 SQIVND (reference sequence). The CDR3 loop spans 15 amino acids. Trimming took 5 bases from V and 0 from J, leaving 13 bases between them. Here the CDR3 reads CASSSAEDLNTEAFF. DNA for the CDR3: TGTGCCAGTAGTTCGGCGGAGGACCTGAACACTGAAGCTTTCTTT. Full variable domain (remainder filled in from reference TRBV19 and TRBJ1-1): DGGITQSPKYLFRKEGQNVTLSCEQNLNHDAMYWYRQDPGQGLRLIYYSQIVNDFQKGDIAEGYSVSREKKESFPLTVTSAQKNPTAFYLCASSSAEDLNTEAFFGQGTRLTVV.

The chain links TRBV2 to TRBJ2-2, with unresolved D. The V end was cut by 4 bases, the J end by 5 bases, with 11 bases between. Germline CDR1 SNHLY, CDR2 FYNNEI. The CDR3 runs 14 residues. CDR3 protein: CASSVAGPTGELFF. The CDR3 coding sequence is TGTGCCAGCAGTGTTGCAGGTCCTACCGGGGAGCTGTTTTTT.

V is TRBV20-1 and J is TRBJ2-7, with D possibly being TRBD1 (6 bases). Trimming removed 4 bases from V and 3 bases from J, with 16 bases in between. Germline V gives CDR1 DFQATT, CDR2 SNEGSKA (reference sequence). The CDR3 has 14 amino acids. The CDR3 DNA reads TGCAGTGCTAACGTTGGACAGAGGGGCTACGAGCAGTACTTC. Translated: CSANVGQRGYEQYF.

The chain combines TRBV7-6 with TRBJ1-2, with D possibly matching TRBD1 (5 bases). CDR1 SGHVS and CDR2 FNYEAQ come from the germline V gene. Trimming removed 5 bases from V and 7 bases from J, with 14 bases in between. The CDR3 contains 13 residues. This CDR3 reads CASSRQILFGYTF. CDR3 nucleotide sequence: TGTGCCAGCAGCCGACAGATTCTTTTTGGCTACACCTTC.

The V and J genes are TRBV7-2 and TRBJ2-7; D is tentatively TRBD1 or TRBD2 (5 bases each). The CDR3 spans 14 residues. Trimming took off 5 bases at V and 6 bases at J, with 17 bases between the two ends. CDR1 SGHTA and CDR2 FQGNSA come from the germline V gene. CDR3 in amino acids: CASSLRGAGGEQYF. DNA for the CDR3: TGTGCCAGCAGCCTACGAGGGGCTGGTGGCGAGCAGTACTTC.

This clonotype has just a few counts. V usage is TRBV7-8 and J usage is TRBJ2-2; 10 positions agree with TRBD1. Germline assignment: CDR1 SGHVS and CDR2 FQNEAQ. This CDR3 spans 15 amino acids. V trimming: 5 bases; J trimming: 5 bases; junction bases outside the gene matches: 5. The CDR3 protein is CASSSDRGRTGELFF. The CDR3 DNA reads TGTGCCAGCAGCAGCGACAGGGGGCGAACCGGGGAGCTGTTTTTT.

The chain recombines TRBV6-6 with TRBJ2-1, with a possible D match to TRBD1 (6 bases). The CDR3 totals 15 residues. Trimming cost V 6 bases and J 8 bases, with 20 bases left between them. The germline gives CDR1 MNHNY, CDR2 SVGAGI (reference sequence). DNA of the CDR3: TGTGCCAGCAGCTTCTCCGACAGGTGGATGGATGAGCAGTTCTTC. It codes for CASSFSDRWMDEQFF.

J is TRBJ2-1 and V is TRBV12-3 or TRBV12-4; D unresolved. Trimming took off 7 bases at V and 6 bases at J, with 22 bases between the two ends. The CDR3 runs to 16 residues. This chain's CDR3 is CASTPTRPVPGNEQFF. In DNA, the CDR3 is TGTGCCAGCACCCCAACGCGCCCCGTACCTGGCAATGAGCAGTTCTTC.

The CDR3 nucleotides are TGTGCCAGCAGCCTTCCTGAGATGCTCCAGTACGAGCAGTACTTC. Its translation: CASSLPEMLQYEQYF. The rearrangement links TRBV7-2 to TRBJ2-7; no clear D gene. Germline CDR1 and CDR2: SGHTA and FQGNSA. Between the trimmed V and J ends, which lost 5 bases and 4 bases, there was a span of 18 bases. The CDR3 runs 15 residues.

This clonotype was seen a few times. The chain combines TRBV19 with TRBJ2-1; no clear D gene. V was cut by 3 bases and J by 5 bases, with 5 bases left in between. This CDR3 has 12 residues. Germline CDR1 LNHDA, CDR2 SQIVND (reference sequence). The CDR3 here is CASSMWNNEQFF. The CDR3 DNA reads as TGTGCCAGTAGTATGTGGAACAATGAGCAGTTCTTC.

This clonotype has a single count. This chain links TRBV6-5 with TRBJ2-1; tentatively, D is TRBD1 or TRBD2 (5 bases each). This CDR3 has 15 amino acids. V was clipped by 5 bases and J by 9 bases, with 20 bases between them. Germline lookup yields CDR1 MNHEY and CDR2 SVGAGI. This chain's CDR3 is CASSRGTKRLGEQFF. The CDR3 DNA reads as TGTGCCAGCAGTCGAGGGACCAAGAGATTGGGTGAGCAGTTCTTC.

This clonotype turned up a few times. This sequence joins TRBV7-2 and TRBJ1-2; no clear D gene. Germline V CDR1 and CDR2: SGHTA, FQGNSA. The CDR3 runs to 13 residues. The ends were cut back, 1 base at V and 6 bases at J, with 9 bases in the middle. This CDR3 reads CASSLGYYNGYTF. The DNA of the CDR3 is TGTGCCAGCAGCTTAGGGTACTACAATGGCTACACCTTC.

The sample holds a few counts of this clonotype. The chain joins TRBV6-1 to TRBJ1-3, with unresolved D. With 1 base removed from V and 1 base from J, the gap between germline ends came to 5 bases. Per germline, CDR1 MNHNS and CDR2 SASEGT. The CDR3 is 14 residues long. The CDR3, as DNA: TGTGCCAGCAGTGAAGTAGGGTCTGGAAACACCATATATTTT. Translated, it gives CASSEVGSGNTIYF.

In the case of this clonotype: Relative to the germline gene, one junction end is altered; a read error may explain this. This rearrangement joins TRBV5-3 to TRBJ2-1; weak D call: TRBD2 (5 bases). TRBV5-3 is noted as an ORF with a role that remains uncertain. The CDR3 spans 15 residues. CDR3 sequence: CASSSYREPFNEQFF. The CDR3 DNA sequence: TGTGCCAGCAGCTCCTACCGGGAACCATTCAATGAGCAGTTCTTC.

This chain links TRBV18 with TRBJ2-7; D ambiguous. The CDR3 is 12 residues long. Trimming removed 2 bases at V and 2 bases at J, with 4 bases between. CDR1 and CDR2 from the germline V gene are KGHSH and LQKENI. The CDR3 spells CASSPDPYEQYF. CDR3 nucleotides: TGTGCCAGCTCACCAGATCCCTACGAGCAGTACTTC. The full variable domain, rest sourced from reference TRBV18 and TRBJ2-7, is NAGVMQNPRHLVRRRGQEARLRCSPMKGHSHVYWYRQLPEEGLKFMVYLQKENIIDESGMPKERFSAEFPKEGPSILRIQQVVRGDSAAYFCASSPDPYEQYFGPGTRLTVT.

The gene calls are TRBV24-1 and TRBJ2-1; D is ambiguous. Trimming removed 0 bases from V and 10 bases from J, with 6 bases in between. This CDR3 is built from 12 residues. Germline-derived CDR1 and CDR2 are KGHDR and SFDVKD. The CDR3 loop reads CATSDLYGEQFF. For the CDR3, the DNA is TGTGCCACCAGTGATTTGTACGGAGAGCAGTTCTTC.

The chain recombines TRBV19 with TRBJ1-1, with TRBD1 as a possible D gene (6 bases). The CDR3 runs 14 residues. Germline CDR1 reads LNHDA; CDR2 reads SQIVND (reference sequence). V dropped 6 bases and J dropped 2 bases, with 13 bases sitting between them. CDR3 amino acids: CASSRRTANTEAFF. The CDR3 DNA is TGTGCCAGTAGCCGAAGGACAGCTAACACTGAAGCTTTCTTT.